A single sample is the source of the 5 T cell receptor beta chains below, sequenced in a study of radiotherapy plus CTLA-4 blockade in lung cancer. Clones were sequenced by immunoSEQ multiplex PCR, and TCRdb holds only the in-frame ones, with some missing. The table has 70,000 to 90,000 clones, roughly four fifths seen once; the top ten hold approximately 0.79%. Sample: peripheral blood, taken from a patient treated with radiotherapy plus ipilimumab. These receptor sequences come from a human donor with non-small cell lung cancer who had stable disease on radiotherapy plus ipilimumab.

The V gene is TRBV28, the J gene TRBJ1-2; D is unclear. The CDR3 sequence is 15 residues long. Trimming left V 8 bases short and J 1 base short, with 17 bases between. Germline lookup yields CDR1 MDHEN and CDR2 SYDVKM. CDR3 nucleotides: TGTGCCAGCCAAGGTGCGGAAGACCTTAACTATGGCTACACCTTC. Its translation: CASQGAEDLNYGYTF.

The rearrangement uses TRBV5-1 and TRBJ1-1, with D perhaps matching TRBD1 (6 bases). Trimming took 2 bases from V and 3 from J, leaving 14 bases between them. Germline V lookup: CDR1 SGHRS, CDR2 YFSETQ. This CDR3 region has 15 residues. The CDR3 region has the DNA TGCGCCAGCAGCTTAGGGGCCAGGGGTGACACTGAAGCTTTCTTT. Translated: CASSLGARGDTEAFF.

This clone was picked up one time. The rearrangement uses TRBV7-3 and TRBJ2-2; D perhaps matches TRBD1 (5 bases). V was cut by 2 bases and J by 8 bases, with 12 bases left in between. The germline CDR1 and CDR2 sequences are SGHTA and FQGTGA. This CDR3 is built from 14 residues. Here the CDR3 reads CASSLAGIRGELFF. As DNA, the CDR3 is TGTGCCAGCAGCTTAGCAGGGATTCGAGGGGAGCTGTTTTTT.

The rearrangement links TRBV5-1 to TRBJ2-7; 8 positions match TRBD1. The CDR3 is 15 amino acids. Unmatched junction bases numbered 5, after V lost 2 bases and J lost 1 base. Germline V CDR1 and CDR2: SGHRS, YFSETQ. CDR3 residues: CASSLGWTGSYEQYF. The CDR3 DNA is TGCGCCAGCAGCTTAGGTTGGACAGGGTCCTACGAGCAGTACTTC.

This chain links TRBV5-5 with TRBJ1-2; D might be TRBD1 (5 bases). This CDR3 region has 14 residues. Germline lookup yields CDR1 SGHKS and CDR2 YYEKEE (reference sequence). V lost 4 bases and J lost 1, with 11 bases in between. CDR3 residues: CASSRPGINYGYTF. CDR3 nucleotide sequence: TGTGCCAGCAGCCGCCCAGGGATTAACTATGGCTACACCTTC. Full variable domain (outside the CDR3, taken from reference TRBV5-5 and TRBJ1-2): DAGVTQSPTHLIKTRGQQVTLRCSPISGHKSVSWYQQVLGQGPQFIFQYYEKEERGRGNFPDRFSARQFPNYSSELNVNALLLGDSALYLCASSRPGINYGYTFGSGTRLTVV.